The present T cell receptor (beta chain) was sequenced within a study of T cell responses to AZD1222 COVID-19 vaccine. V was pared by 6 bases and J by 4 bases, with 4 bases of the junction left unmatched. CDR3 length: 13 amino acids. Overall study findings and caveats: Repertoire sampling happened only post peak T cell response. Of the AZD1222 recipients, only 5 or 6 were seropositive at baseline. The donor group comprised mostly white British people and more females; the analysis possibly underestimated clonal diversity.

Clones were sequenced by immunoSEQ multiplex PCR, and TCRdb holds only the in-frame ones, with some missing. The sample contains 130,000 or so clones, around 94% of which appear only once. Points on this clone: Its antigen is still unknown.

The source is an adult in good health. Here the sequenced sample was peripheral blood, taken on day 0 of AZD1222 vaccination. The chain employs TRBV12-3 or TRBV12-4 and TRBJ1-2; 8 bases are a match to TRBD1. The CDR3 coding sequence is TGTGCCAGCAGAGAAGGACAGGGCTATGGCTACACCTTC. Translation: CASREGQGYGYTF.